These 10 T cell receptor beta chains came from one sample sequenced in a study of blood T cells in healthy people across ages. The second PCR ran roughly 7 to 12 cycles with a sample-barcoded 5' primer and J-beta primers. TCRdb analysed the 5' RACE reads with MiXCR anew, one entry per CDR3 protein. The sample records roughly 1 million distinct CDR3 sequences, almost 25% being singletons. Separately, the same data were catalogued under a study of T cells of mothers and their children.

The sample was blood. These receptors all stem from a girl aged 2-10 years in good health.

The rearrangement links TRBV20-1 to TRBJ2-3; 7 bases are shared with TRBD2. Germline V gene lookup returns CDR1 DFQATT and CDR2 SNEGSKA (reference sequence). Trimming cost V 0 bases and J 6 bases; bases outside gene matches: 21. The length of the CDR3 is 19 residues. The CDR3 loop is CSARDLGGPTSSIRDTQYF. The CDR3 DNA sequence: TGCAGTGCTAGAGATTTGGGCGGCCCGACTAGCTCTATCAGGGATACGCAGTATTTT.

The V and J genes are TRBV24-1 and TRBJ2-2, with D perhaps assigned TRBD1 or TRBD2 (6 bases each). CDR1 is KGHDR and CDR2 is SFDVKD in the germline V gene. The V end lost 9 bases, the J end lost 6 bases, and 10 bases lay between the germline ends. The CDR3 contains 12 residues. The CDR3 sequence: CATERGAGELFF. In nucleotides, the CDR3 is TGTGCCACCGAAAGGGGGGCCGGGGAGCTGTTTTTT.

This clonotype was seen more than once but under ten times. This chain connects TRBV28 to TRBJ2-7, with D perhaps TRBD1 or TRBD2 (5 bases each). The CDR3 sequence is 14 residues long. V was trimmed by 2 bases and J by 2 bases, leaving 10 bases between them. In germline, CDR1 is MDHEN, CDR2 SYDVKM. DNA of the CDR3: TGTGCCAGCAGTTTACGGGACGGGACCTACGAGCAGTACTTC. Translated, it gives CASSLRDGTYEQYF. The full variable domain, rest sourced from reference TRBV28 and TRBJ2-7, is DVKVTQSSRYLVKRTGEKVFLECVQDMDHENMFWYRQDPGLGLRLIYFSYDVKMKEKGDIPEGYSVSREKKERFSLILESASTNQTSMYLCASSLRDGTYEQYFGPGTRLTVT.

About this clonotype: Mismatch with germline at one junction end may stem from a read error. This chain connects TRBV7-9 to TRBJ1-2; D remains ambiguous. The germline V gene has CDR1 SEHNR and CDR2 FQNEAQ (reference sequence). The CDR3 spans 15 residues. CDR3 loop: CASSSLSAGPYGYTF. In DNA form, the CDR3 reads TGCGCCAGCAGCTCTCTGAGTGCAGGCCCCTATGGCTACACCTTC.

This clonotype was seen a few times. This sequence joins TRBV20-1 and TRBJ2-7; 7 bases map to TRBD1. Per the germline V gene, CDR1 is DFQATT and CDR2 is SNEGSKA (reference sequence). The CDR3 loop spans 15 amino acids. V shed 0 bases, J shed 3 bases, and the junction held 8 bases outside the gene matches. This chain's CDR3 is CSARDFGQDLYEQYF. The CDR3 DNA reads as TGCAGTGCTAGAGACTTCGGACAGGATCTCTACGAGCAGTACTTC.

The CDR3 loop reads CASRPNWAGDYGYTF. CDR3 DNA sequence: TGTGCCAGCAGGCCTAATTGGGCAGGGGACTATGGCTACACCTTC. The chain recombines TRBV27 with TRBJ1-2; D might be TRBD1 (6 bases). This CDR3 spans 15 amino acids. Trimming shortened V by 6 bases and J by 3 bases, and 17 bases separated the two germline ends. The germline V gene encodes CDR1 MNHEY and CDR2 SMNVEV (reference sequence).

J is TRBJ1-5 and V is TRBV7-2; a possible D gene is TRBD1 (6 bases). This CDR3 comprises 14 residues. Germline loops: CDR1 SGHTA, CDR2 FQGNSA. Between the trimmed V and J ends, which lost 1 base and 6 bases, there was a span of 10 bases. The CDR3 DNA is TGTGCCAGCAGCTTAGGGGGGCGAAGTCAGCCCCAGCATTTT. Protein sequence: CASSLGGRSQPQHF.

This clonotype turned up a few times. This chain links TRBV6-2 or TRBV6-3 with TRBJ2-5; tentative D call: TRBD2 (7 bases). V lost 6 bases and J lost 2, with 25 bases in between. Per germline, CDR1 MNHEY and CDR2 SVGEGT. This CDR3 region has 18 residues. The DNA for the CDR3 is TGTGCCAGCAGGACGTACGGAGTGTCGGGGGGCAGGCAAGAGACCCAGTACTTC. The encoded protein is CASRTYGVSGGRQETQYF.

This clonotype was counted only a few times. The chain carries TRBV7-9 and TRBJ2-3; D perhaps matches TRBD2 (5 bases). Germline CDR1 SEHNR, CDR2 FQNEAQ (reference sequence). The CDR3 contains 14 residues. V dropped 2 bases and J dropped 1 base, with 7 bases sitting between them. The CDR3 DNA follows: TGTGCCAGCAGCTTACCAGCGGGCACAGATACGCAGTATTTT. Its protein product is CASSLPAGTDTQYF.

V is TRBV12-3 or TRBV12-4 and J is TRBJ1-4; D uncertain. The V gene lost 6 bases and the J gene lost 0 bases, with 8 bases spanning the gap. The CDR3 is made up of 14 amino acids. In DNA form, the CDR3 reads TGTGCCAGCAGCAACAGAGCAACTAATGAAAAACTGTTTTTT. It specifies CASSNRATNEKLFF.